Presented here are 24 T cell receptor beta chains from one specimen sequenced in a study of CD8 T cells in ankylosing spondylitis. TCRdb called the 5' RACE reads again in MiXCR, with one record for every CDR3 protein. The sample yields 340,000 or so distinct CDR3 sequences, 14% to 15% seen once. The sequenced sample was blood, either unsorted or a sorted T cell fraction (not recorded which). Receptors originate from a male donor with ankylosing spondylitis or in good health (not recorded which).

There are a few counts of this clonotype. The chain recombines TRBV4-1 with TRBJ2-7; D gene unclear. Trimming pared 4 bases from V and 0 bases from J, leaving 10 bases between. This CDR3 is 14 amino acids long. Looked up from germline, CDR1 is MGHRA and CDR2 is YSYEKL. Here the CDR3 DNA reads TGCGCCAGCAGCCTACGGACGGCCTCCTACGAGCAGTACTTC. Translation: CASSLRTASYEQYF.

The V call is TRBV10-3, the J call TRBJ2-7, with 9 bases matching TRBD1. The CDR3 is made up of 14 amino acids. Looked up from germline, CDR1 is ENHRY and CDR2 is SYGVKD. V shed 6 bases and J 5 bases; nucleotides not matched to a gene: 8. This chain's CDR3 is CAISGQGTYDEQYF. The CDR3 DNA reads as TGTGCCATCAGCGGACAGGGGACCTACGACGAGCAGTACTTC.

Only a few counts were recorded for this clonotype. CDR3 nucleotides: TGTGCCAGCAGCTTGGTGGGACTTCTCACAGATACGCAGTATTTT. This codes for CASSLVGLLTDTQYF. The V gene is TRBV5-4, the J gene TRBJ2-3, with a possible D match to TRBD2 (6 bases). Germline CDR1 is SGHNT and CDR2 is YYREEE (reference sequence). The CDR3 is made up of 15 amino acids. Trimming pared 0 bases from V and 2 bases from J, leaving 10 bases between.

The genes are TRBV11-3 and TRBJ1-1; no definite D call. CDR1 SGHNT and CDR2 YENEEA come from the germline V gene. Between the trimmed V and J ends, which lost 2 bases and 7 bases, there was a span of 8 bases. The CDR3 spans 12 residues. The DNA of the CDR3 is TGTGCCAGCAGCTTAAATATCAATGAAGCTTTCTTT. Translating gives CASSLNINEAFF.

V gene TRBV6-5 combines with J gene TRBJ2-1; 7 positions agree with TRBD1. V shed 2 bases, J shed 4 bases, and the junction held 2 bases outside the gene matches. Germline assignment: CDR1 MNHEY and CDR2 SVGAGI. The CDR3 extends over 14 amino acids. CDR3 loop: CASSYVDRYNEQFF. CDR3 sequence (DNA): TGTGCCAGCAGTTACGTGGACAGGTACAATGAGCAGTTCTTC.

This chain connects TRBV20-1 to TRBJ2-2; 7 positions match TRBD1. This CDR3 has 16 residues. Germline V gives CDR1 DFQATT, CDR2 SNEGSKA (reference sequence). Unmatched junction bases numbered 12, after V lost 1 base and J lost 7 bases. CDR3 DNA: TGCAGTGCTAGAGTCCTGAGGGGGCCCCAAAGCGGGGAGCTGTTTTTT. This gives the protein CSARVLRGPQSGELFF.

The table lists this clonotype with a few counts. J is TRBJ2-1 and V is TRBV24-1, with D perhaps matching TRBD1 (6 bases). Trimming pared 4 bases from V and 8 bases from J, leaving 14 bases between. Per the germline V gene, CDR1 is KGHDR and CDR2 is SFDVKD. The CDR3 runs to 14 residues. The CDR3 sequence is CATSDPIQGHEQFF. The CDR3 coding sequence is TGTGCCACCAGTGACCCAATACAGGGCCATGAGCAGTTCTTC.

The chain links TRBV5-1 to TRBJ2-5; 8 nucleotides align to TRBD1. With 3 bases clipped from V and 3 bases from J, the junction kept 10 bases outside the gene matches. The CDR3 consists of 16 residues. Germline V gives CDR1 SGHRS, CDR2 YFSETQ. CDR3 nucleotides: TGCGCCAGCAGCTCGACGGGACAGGCTAACAAAGAGACCCAGTACTTC. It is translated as CASSSTGQANKETQYF. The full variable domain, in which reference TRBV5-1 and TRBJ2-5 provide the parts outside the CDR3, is KAGVTQTPRYLIKTRGQQVTLSCSPISGHRSVSWYQQTPGQGLQFLFEYFSETQRNKGNFPGRFSGRQFSNSRSEMNVSTLELGDSALYLCASSSTGQANKETQYFGPGTRLLVL.

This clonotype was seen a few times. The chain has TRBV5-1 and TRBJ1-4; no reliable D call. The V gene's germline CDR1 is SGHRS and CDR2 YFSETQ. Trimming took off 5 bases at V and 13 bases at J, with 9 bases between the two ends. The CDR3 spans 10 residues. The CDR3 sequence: CASRGDRLFF. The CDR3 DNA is TGCGCCAGCAGGGGTGACCGACTGTTTTTT.

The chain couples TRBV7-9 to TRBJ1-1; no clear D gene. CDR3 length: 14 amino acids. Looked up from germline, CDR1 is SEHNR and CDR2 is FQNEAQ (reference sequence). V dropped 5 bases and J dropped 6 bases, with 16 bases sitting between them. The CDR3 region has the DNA TGTGCCAGCAGCACAGAAGCCCGGACCCCTGAAGCTTTCTTT. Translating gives CASSTEARTPEAFF.

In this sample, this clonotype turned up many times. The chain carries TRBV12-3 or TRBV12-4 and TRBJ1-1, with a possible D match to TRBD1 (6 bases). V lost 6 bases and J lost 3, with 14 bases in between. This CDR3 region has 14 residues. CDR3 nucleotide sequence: TGTGCCAGCAGCGTCCCGGAGGGGGACACTGAAGCTTTCTTT. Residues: CASSVPEGDTEAFF.

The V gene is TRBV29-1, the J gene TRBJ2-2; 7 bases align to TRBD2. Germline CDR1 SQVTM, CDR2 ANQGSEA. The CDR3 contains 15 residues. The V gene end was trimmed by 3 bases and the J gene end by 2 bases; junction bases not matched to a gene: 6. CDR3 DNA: TGCAGCGTTGAGGAGGCGGGGGACAACACCGGGGAGCTGTTTTTT. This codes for CSVEEAGDNTGELFF.

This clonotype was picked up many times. For the CDR3, the DNA is TGTGCCAGCAGTCTGTTGTCAGGACTAGCAGACCAAGAGACCCAGTACTTC. This encodes CASSLLSGLADQETQYF. The chain employs TRBV28 and TRBJ2-5; 8 bases match TRBD2. The length of the CDR3 is 17 residues. CDR1 MDHEN and CDR2 SYDVKM come from the germline V gene. V trimming: 5 bases; J trimming: 0 bases; junction bases outside the gene matches: 11. Full variable domain (outside the CDR3, taken from reference TRBV28 and TRBJ2-5): DVKVTQSSRYLVKRTGEKVFLECVQDMDHENMFWYRQDPGLGLRLIYFSYDVKMKEKGDIPEGYSVSREKKERFSLILESASTNQTSMYLCASSLLSGLADQETQYFGPGTRLLVL.

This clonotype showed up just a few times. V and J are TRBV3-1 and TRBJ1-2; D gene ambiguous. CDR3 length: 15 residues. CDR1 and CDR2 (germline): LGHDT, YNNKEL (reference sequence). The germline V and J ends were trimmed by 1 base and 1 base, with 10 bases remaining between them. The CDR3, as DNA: TGTGCCAGCAGCCAAGTAACAGCTATTAACTATGGCTACACCTTC. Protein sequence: CASSQVTAINYGYTF.

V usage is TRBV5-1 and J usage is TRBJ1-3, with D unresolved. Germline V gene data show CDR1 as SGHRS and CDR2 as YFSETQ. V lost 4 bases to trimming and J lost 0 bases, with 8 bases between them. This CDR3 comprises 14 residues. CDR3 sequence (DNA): TGCGCCAGCAGCAACGACGGCTCTGGAAACACCATATATTTT. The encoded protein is CASSNDGSGNTIYF.

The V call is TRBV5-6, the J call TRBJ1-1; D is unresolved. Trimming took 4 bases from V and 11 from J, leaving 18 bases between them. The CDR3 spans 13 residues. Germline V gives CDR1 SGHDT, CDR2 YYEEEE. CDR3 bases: TGTGCCAGCAGCCCCTGGAGCGGGTCGCGCGCTTTCTTT. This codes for CASSPWSGSRAFF.

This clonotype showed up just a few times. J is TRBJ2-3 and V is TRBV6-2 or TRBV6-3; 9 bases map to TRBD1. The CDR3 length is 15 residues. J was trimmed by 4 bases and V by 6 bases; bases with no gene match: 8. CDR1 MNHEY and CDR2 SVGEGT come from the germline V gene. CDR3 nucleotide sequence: TGTGCCAGCAGCAAACCGGACAGGGGCGCAGATACGCAGTATTTT. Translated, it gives CASSKPDRGADTQYF.

The CDR3 region is CASRDLHSGANVLTF. Here the CDR3 DNA reads TGTGCCAGCCGGGATCTACACTCTGGGGCCAACGTCCTGACTTTC. The chain recombines TRBV6-1 with TRBJ2-6; perhaps TRBD2 as D (5 bases). This CDR3 has 15 residues. Trimming took off 8 bases at V and 0 bases at J, with 11 bases between the two ends. Germline loops: CDR1 MNHNS, CDR2 SASEGT.

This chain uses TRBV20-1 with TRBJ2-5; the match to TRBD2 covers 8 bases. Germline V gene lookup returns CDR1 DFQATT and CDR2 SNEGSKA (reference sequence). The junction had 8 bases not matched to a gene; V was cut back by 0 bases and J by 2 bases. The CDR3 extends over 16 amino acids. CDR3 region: CSARDEAGGRQETQYF. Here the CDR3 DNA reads TGCAGTGCTAGAGATGAGGCGGGAGGTCGACAAGAGACCCAGTACTTC.

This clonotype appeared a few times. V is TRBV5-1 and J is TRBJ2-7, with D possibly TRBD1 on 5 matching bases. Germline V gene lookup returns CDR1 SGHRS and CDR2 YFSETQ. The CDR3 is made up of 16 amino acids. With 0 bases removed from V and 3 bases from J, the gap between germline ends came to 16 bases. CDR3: CASSLGTQPRDYEQYF. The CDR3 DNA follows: TGCGCCAGCAGCTTGGGGACCCAACCCAGGGACTACGAGCAGTACTTC.

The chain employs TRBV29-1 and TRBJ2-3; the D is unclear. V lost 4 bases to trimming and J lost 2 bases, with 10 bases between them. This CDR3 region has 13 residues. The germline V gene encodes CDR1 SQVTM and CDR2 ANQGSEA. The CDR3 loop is CSVARAYTDTQYF. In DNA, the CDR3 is TGCAGCGTTGCCCGGGCTTACACAGATACGCAGTATTTT.

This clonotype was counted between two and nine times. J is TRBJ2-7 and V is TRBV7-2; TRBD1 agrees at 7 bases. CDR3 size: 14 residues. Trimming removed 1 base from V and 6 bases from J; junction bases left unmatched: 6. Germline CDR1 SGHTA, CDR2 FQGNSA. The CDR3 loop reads CASSLGQGSLEQYF. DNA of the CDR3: TGTGCCAGCAGCTTAGGACAGGGATCTCTCGAGCAGTACTTC.

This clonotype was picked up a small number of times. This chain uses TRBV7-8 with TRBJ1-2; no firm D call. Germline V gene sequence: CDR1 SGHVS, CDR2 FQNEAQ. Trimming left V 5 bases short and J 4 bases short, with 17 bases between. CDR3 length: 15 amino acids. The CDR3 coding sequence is TGTGCCAGCAGCAACTCGGACGGATTGGGCTATGGCTACACCTTC. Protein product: CASSNSDGLGYGYTF.

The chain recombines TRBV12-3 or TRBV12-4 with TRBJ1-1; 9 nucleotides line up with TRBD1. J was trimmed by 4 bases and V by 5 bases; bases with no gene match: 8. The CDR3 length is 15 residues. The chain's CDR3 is CASSPQDRGGTEAFF. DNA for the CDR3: TGTGCCAGCAGTCCCCAGGACAGGGGAGGCACTGAAGCTTTCTTT.